This TCR beta chain was observed in a study of T-cell memory formation after mild COVID-19. Across the study: Among the donors, TCR clusters were largely specific to each donor.

After 5'RACE with constant-segment primers, TCR alpha and TCR beta cDNA libraries carrying sample barcodes and UMIs were obtained. TCRdb reprocessed the 5' RACE reads via MiXCR and lists one record per CDR3 protein. The data contain 500,000 to 550,000 distinct CDR3 sequences, about 20% of them singletons. Regarding this clonotype: As yet, its antigen is unknown.

Points from the study as a whole: Confirmation of SARS-CoV-2 specificity was lacking for second-wave clones peaking day 37. For contracting clones, CD4+ ones sat mainly in CM and EM, CD8+ in EMRA.

CDR3 length equals 16 residues. CDR1 is LGHNA, CDR2 YNFKEQ, per germline. V lost 1 base to trimming and J lost 4 bases, with 16 bases between them. Sequencing used PBMCs or a T cell subset sorted from them (not recorded which). The J gene is TRBJ1-2, the V gene TRBV4-2; possibly TRBD1 for D (5 bases). The TCR originated in an adult woman who had mild COVID-19 (a few samples of this study predate the infection). Cell type and time point are not known. The CDR3 nucleotides are TGTGCCAGCAGCCAAGTGGTTCAGGGAGGCTCCTATGGCTACACCTTC. Translating gives CASSQVVQGGSYGYTF.